The next 10 T cell receptor beta chains were all read from a single sample in a study of CD8+ T cells in alopecia areata (dated 2018 in TCRdb). Library creation used the immunoSEQ multiplex PCR assay. For TCR sequencing, RNA was extracted from every sample and reverse transcribed into cDNA to serve as template. The table was pulled from immuneACCESS by TCRdb, which kept in-frame rearrangements only. Such tables lose some clones; where checked, under half of the loss comes from unresolved V genes, and the rest has no known cause. This sample comprises about 200,000 clones, more than 50% of them detected only once. The ten top clones hold nearly 5% of the sample. The source material was CD8+ T cells sorted from blood. The receptor set was obtained from a human donor in good health.

The rearrangement uses TRBV7-9 and TRBJ2-7; 8 bases are a match to TRBD1. In germline, CDR1 is SEHNR, CDR2 FQNEAQ (reference sequence). V was pared by 2 bases and J by 5 bases, with 8 bases of the junction left unmatched. The CDR3 is 15 amino acids. The CDR3 nucleotides read TGTGCCAGCAGCTTATACGGAGGACAGGGTAACGAGCAGTACTTC. This codes for CASSLYGGQGNEQYF.

The chain is built from TRBV29-1 and TRBJ1-2, with D tentatively TRBD1 (6 bases). CDR3 length: 13 residues. Germline CDR1 is SQVTM and CDR2 is ANQGSEA. V shed 3 bases and J shed 2 bases, with 10 bases lying between them. CDR3 sequence (DNA): TGCAGCGTTGACAGGGGCCGGAACTATGGCTACACCTTC. It translates to CSVDRGRNYGYTF.

This clone was seen more than once but under ten times. The V gene is TRBV28, the J gene TRBJ1-1; no clear D. V gave up 3 bases and J gave up 5 bases, with 16 bases separating them. Germline V gene sequence: CDR1 MDHEN, CDR2 SYDVKM. This CDR3 has 15 residues. DNA for the CDR3: TGTGCCAGCAGTTTTTCACTTTTTGCGGGAACTGAAGCTTTCTTT. Amino acids: CASSFSLFAGTEAFF.

This clone was seen a handful of times. The chain recombines TRBV5-1 with TRBJ2-7; 7 bases line up with TRBD2. Per germline, CDR1 SGHRS and CDR2 YFSETQ. The CDR3 is 15 residues long. The J segment lost 3 bases and the V segment lost 4 bases, leaving 10 bases of the junction unmatched. The CDR3 sequence: CASSDLGGGLYEQYF. The CDR3 bases are TGCGCCAGCAGCGACCTGGGCGGGGGACTCTACGAGCAGTACTTC.

The V and J genes are TRBV28 and TRBJ1-1, with 8 positions matching TRBD1. The V segment lost 4 bases and the J segment 10 bases; nucleotides outside the gene matches: 17. This CDR3 has 16 amino acids. The germline CDR1 and CDR2 sequences are MDHEN and SYDVKM. CDR3 nucleotides: TGTGCCAGCAGTTCCCAAACGCAGGGGGCTCCTTTAGTAGCTTTCTTT. Residues: CASSSQTQGAPLVAFF.

This clone was counted a single time. This sequence joins TRBV13 and TRBJ1-2, with D unresolved. Trimming removed 0 bases from V and 6 bases from J, with 11 bases in between. CDR3 size: 14 residues. The germline gives CDR1 PRHDT, CDR2 FYEKMQ (reference sequence). The CDR3 region has the DNA TGTGCCAGCAGCTTAGGCGAGCAGGTCCATGGCTACACCTTC. Protein sequence: CASSLGEQVHGYTF.

This clone was seen only a few times. This chain connects TRBV7-9 to TRBJ1-5, with D perhaps TRBD1 (6 bases). Per germline, CDR1 SEHNR and CDR2 FQNEAQ (reference sequence). This CDR3 is 14 amino acids long. V lost 5 bases and J lost 7, with 15 bases in between. CDR3 protein: CASSPTGNSQPQHF. DNA for the CDR3: TGTGCCAGCAGCCCAACAGGGAACAGCCAGCCCCAGCATTTT.

This clone was detected a few times. The chain has TRBV27 and TRBJ2-1; D is perhaps TRBD1 (5 bases). The CDR3 covers 13 residues. Germline values: CDR1 MNHEY, CDR2 SMNVEV (reference sequence). V was cut by 3 bases and J by 5 bases, with 8 bases left in between. The CDR3 loop is CASSFSGNNEQFF. CDR3 DNA sequence: TGTGCCAGCAGTTTTTCAGGGAACAATGAGCAGTTCTTC.

In its sample, this clone was seen once. The CDR3, as DNA: TGTGCCAGCAGCTCAACAGGGAGCGAAAAACTGTTTTTT. Amino acid sequence: CASSSTGSEKLFF. The genes are TRBV27 and TRBJ1-4; a weak D match, TRBD1 (6 bases). The CDR3 runs 13 residues. CDR1 and CDR2 from the germline V gene are MNHEY and SMNVEV (reference sequence). The germline V and J ends were trimmed by 6 bases and 8 bases, with 13 bases remaining between them.

V and J are TRBV27 and TRBJ1-1; weak D call: TRBD1 (5 bases). Germline CDR1 is MNHEY and CDR2 is SMNVEV (reference sequence). Trimming removed 4 bases at V and 4 bases at J, with 16 bases between. CDR3 size: 15 residues. The CDR3 is CASSSRTSGSTEAFF. CDR3 in DNA: TGTGCCAGCAGTTCCCGGACATCGGGTAGCACTGAAGCTTTCTTT.